The 22 T cell receptor beta chains in this list originate from one sample, sequenced in a study of T cells in tuberculosis. The table came from immunoSEQ multiplex PCR; TCRdb's copy has only in-frame clones and leaves some out. The sample yields under 40,000 clones, approximately 93% seen once. Sequenced: PBMCs. These receptors were obtained from a donor aged 10 to 29 with latent tuberculosis or without tuberculosis infection.

V is TRBV7-2 and J is TRBJ1-5; no clear D gene. The CDR3 sequence is 15 residues long. Germline CDR1 and CDR2: SGHTA and FQGNSA. Trimming took 5 bases from V and 4 from J, leaving 15 bases between them. The CDR3 is CASSHAGSRNQPQHF. The CDR3 bases are TGTGCCAGCAGCCACGCAGGAAGTAGGAATCAGCCCCAGCATTTT.

This chain uses TRBV7-9 with TRBJ1-1, with D unresolved. V shed 7 bases and J shed 4 bases, with 10 bases lying between them. Germline V gene data show CDR1 as SEHNR and CDR2 as FQNEAQ (reference sequence). The length of the CDR3 is 12 residues. The CDR3 here is CASTPASTEAFF. CDR3 DNA sequence: TGTGCCAGCACGCCTGCGAGCACTGAAGCTTTCTTT.

The chain is built from TRBV6-6 and TRBJ2-1; D gene unclear. This CDR3 is 11 amino acids long. CDR1 MNHNY and CDR2 SVGAGI come from the germline V gene (reference sequence). Trimming removed 2 bases from V and 10 bases from J, with 6 bases in between. This chain's CDR3 is CASSYRLEQFF. The CDR3 DNA follows: TGTGCCAGCAGTTACCGGTTAGAGCAGTTCTTC.

This clone was recorded only once. The chain employs TRBV6-4 and TRBJ1-2, with D unresolved. The V gene's germline CDR1 is MRHNA and CDR2 SNTAGT. Trimming removed 2 bases at V and 5 bases at J, with 3 bases between. The CDR3 has 11 residues. The CDR3 sequence: CASSDTYGYTF. For the CDR3, the DNA is TGTGCCAGCAGTGACACATATGGCTACACCTTC.

J is TRBJ2-5 and V is TRBV19; 7 bases align to TRBD1. This CDR3 has 12 residues. Unmatched junction bases numbered 3, after V lost 8 bases and J lost 3 bases. Germline CDR1 is LNHDA and CDR2 is SQIVND (reference sequence). The CDR3 sequence is CASAGTEETQYF. As DNA, the CDR3 is TGTGCCAGTGCTGGGACAGAAGAGACCCAGTACTTC.

The chain couples TRBV9 to TRBJ1-6, with D perhaps matching TRBD1 (6 bases). The CDR3 has 15 residues. The germline V gene has CDR1 SGDLS and CDR2 YYNGEE. V was pared by 3 bases and J by 5 bases, with 12 bases between. CDR3 in amino acids: CASSAQGLDNSPLHF. Here the CDR3 DNA reads TGTGCCAGCAGCGCACAGGGCTTGGATAATTCACCCCTCCACTTT.

The J gene is TRBJ2-5, the V gene TRBV7-9; D perhaps matches TRBD1 (6 bases). The CDR3 extends over 15 amino acids. Trimming took 5 bases from V and 1 from J, leaving 14 bases between them. Germline CDR1 and CDR2: SEHNR and FQNEAQ (reference sequence). The CDR3 loop is CASSNLGQPQETQYF. CDR3 nucleotide sequence: TGTGCCAGCAGCAACTTGGGACAACCCCAAGAGACCCAGTACTTC.

The chain couples TRBV27 to TRBJ2-1; 7 bases match TRBD1. This CDR3 spans 12 amino acids. CDR1 and CDR2 (germline): MNHEY, SMNVEV (reference sequence). Trimming took 5 bases from V and 7 from J; bases not matched to a gene: 2. For the CDR3, the DNA is TGTGCCAGCAGTGCGACAGGGAATGAGCAGTTCTTC. Residues: CASSATGNEQFF.

This clone was observed a single time. The rearrangement links TRBV19 to TRBJ1-5; D possibly corresponds to TRBD1 (5 bases). The CDR3 contains 16 residues. V was shortened by 3 bases and J by 7 bases, with 19 bases between the two germline ends. CDR1 LNHDA and CDR2 SQIVND come from the germline V gene (reference sequence). CDR3 residues: CASSMRTAARGQPQHF. In DNA form, the CDR3 reads TGTGCCAGTAGTATGCGGACGGCCGCCCGGGGGCAGCCCCAGCATTTT.

This clone was seen more than once but under ten times. V and J are TRBV6-1 and TRBJ1-5, with D possibly matching TRBD1 (6 bases). Germline V CDR1 and CDR2: MNHNS, SASEGT. V was pared by 3 bases and J by 6 bases, with 15 bases between. The CDR3 consists of 15 residues. CDR3 sequence reads: CASSEGVYRAQPQHF. CDR3 DNA sequence: TGTGCCAGCAGTGAGGGGGTTTACAGGGCTCAGCCCCAGCATTTT.

The chain carries TRBV6-4 and TRBJ2-3; no definite D call. Per germline, CDR1 MRHNA and CDR2 SNTAGT. Trimming took 4 bases from V and 0 from J, leaving 5 bases between them. This CDR3 contains 13 residues. CDR3 coding DNA: TGTGCCAGCAGTGGAGGTAGCACAGATACGCAGTATTTT. This encodes CASSGGSTDTQYF.

This clone was seen only once. This chain uses TRBV30 with TRBJ1-2, with D perhaps matching TRBD1 (5 bases). The germline CDR1 and CDR2 sequences are GTSNPN and SVGIG (reference sequence). The CDR3 covers 13 residues. Trimming removed 4 bases from V and 5 bases from J, with 14 bases in between. In nucleotides, the CDR3 is TGTGCCTGGACCCGACAGCTCCTTTATGGCTACACCTTC. Translated, it gives CAWTRQLLYGYTF.

In this sample, this clone turned up once. The J gene is TRBJ2-7, the V gene TRBV29-1; unclear D gene. CDR1 is SQVTM and CDR2 is ANQGSEA in the germline V gene. This CDR3 is 13 amino acids long. The V gene lost 7 bases and the J gene lost 4 bases, with 17 bases spanning the gap. The CDR3 nucleotides are TGCAGCGCTTACACCTCATCCGCATACGAGCAGTACTTC. Its translation is CSAYTSSAYEQYF.

This chain joins TRBV28 and TRBJ2-3; D remains ambiguous. The germline gives CDR1 MDHEN, CDR2 SYDVKM. V was cut by 4 bases and J by 5 bases, with 7 bases left in between. This CDR3 comprises 12 residues. CDR3 sequence (DNA): TGTGCCAGCAGTTGGGCAGGAGATACGCAGTATTTT. Its protein is CASSWAGDTQYF.

The rearrangement uses TRBV7-8 and TRBJ2-5; D ambiguous. This CDR3 is 14 amino acids long. Per germline, CDR1 SGHVS and CDR2 FQNEAQ. V was trimmed by 1 base and J by 1 base, leaving 7 bases between them. CDR3 amino acids: CASSLVPGQETQYF. In nucleotides, the CDR3 is TGTGCCAGCAGCTTAGTTCCGGGCCAAGAGACCCAGTACTTC.

V gene TRBV10-3 combines with J gene TRBJ1-1; TRBD1 aligns across 7 bases. This CDR3 comprises 12 residues. The ends lost 11 bases at V and 6 bases at J; junction bases unmatched: 9. Germline assignment: CDR1 ENHRY and CDR2 SYGVKD. Here the CDR3 DNA reads TGTGCCGCAGGACAGGTATTGGCTGAAGCTTTCTTT. Protein product: CAAGQVLAEAFF.

The sample holds one count of this clone. V and J are TRBV11-3 and TRBJ1-2; D ambiguous. The CDR3 runs to 15 residues. Deletions cut 8 bases from V and 2 bases from J, with 18 bases between. The V gene's germline CDR1 is SGHNT and CDR2 YENEEA. CDR3 region: CASRGGQAFNYGYTF. CDR3 nucleotides: TGTGCCAGCCGTGGTGGGCAGGCCTTCAACTATGGCTACACCTTC.

The V and J genes are TRBV27 and TRBJ2-2; no reliable D call. The V gene's germline CDR1 is MNHEY and CDR2 SMNVEV (reference sequence). Trimming shortened V by 3 bases and J by 1 base, and 6 bases separated the two germline ends. CDR3 length: 14 amino acids. CDR3 in DNA: TGTGCCAGCAGTTTTATAGAGAACACCGGGGAGCTGTTTTTT. It encodes CASSFIENTGELFF.

The rearrangement joins TRBV19 to TRBJ1-5; D gene uncertain. V lost 0 bases and J lost 4, with 7 bases in between. Germline values: CDR1 LNHDA, CDR2 SQIVND (reference sequence). This CDR3 region has 14 residues. The CDR3: CASSIDRLNQPQHF. CDR3 coding DNA: TGTGCCAGTAGTATAGACAGGCTGAATCAGCCCCAGCATTTT. The full variable domain, in which reference TRBV19 and TRBJ1-5 provide the parts outside the CDR3, is DGGITQSPKYLFRKEGQNVTLSCEQNLNHDAMYWYRQDPGQGLRLIYYSQIVNDFQKGDIAEGYSVSREKKESFPLTVTSAQKNPTAFYLCASSIDRLNQPQHFGDGTRLSIL.

The gene calls are TRBV2 and TRBJ2-7; weak D call: TRBD1 (6 bases). This CDR3 comprises 14 residues. Trimming shortened V by 6 bases and J by 6 bases, and 18 bases separated the two germline ends. Looked up from germline, CDR1 is SNHLY and CDR2 is FYNNEI. The CDR3 reads CASRTPTGFSEQYF. CDR3 in DNA: TGTGCCAGCAGGACCCCCACAGGGTTTAGCGAGCAGTACTTC.

This clone has just one count. This rearrangement joins TRBV25-1 to TRBJ2-6, with D hard to call. Germline values: CDR1 MGHDK, CDR2 SYGVNS. The V end lost 3 bases, the J end lost 4 bases, and 10 bases lay between the germline ends. The length of the CDR3 is 15 residues. The CDR3 loop reads CASSDGRPGANVLTF. The CDR3 DNA follows: TGTGCCAGCAGTGATGGCAGGCCAGGGGCCAACGTCCTGACTTTC.

The J gene is TRBJ1-4, the V gene TRBV15; TRBD1 might be the D (6 bases). This CDR3 contains 14 residues. The germline gives CDR1 LNHNV, CDR2 YYDKDF (reference sequence). V shed 1 base and J shed 8 bases, with 11 bases lying between them. This CDR3 is CATSRAGEREKLFF. The CDR3 nucleotides read TGTGCCACCAGCAGAGCAGGGGAGAGAGAAAAACTGTTTTTT.